Following are 10 T cell receptor beta chains from one sample sequenced in a study of CD8 T cells in ankylosing spondylitis. Study findings and constraints: About 8 highly homologous variants formed a TCR beta motif that appeared characteristic of ankylosing spondylitis blood.

No antigen is known for these receptors. One entry per CDR3 protein, called by TCRdb with MiXCR from the 5' RACE reads. Among some 240,000 distinct CDR3 sequences listed, around 6.6% were seen once. The sequencing sample was made of blood, either unsorted or a sorted T cell fraction (not recorded which). These TCRs come from a male donor with ankylosing spondylitis.

This clonotype was counted at least ten times. This chain uses TRBV28 with TRBJ2-7; possibly TRBD2 for D (7 bases). CDR3 length equals 14 residues. Germline V gene data show CDR1 as MDHEN and CDR2 as SYDVKM. Between the trimmed V and J ends, which lost 9 bases and 3 bases, there was a span of 18 bases. The CDR3 DNA sequence: TGTGCCAGTATTGCGGGGGCCTCGTACTACGAGCAGTACTTC. Translating it yields CASIAGASYYEQYF. Filled out from reference TRBV28 and TRBJ2-7, the complete variable domain reads DVKVTQSSRYLVKRTGEKVFLECVQDMDHENMFWYRQDPGLGLRLIYFSYDVKMKEKGDIPEGYSVSREKKERFSLILESASTNQTSMYLCASIAGASYYEQYFGPGTRLTVT.

This clonotype has a count of ten or more. This chain connects TRBV6-5 to TRBJ2-3; D is uncertain. Germline-derived CDR1 and CDR2 are MNHEY and SVGAGI. The V gene lost 3 bases and the J gene lost 4 bases, with 8 bases spanning the gap. CDR3 length equals 13 residues. In nucleotides, the CDR3 is TGTGCCAGCAGTTATGGGCTAGCAGATACGCAGTATTTT. Its translation: CASSYGLADTQYF.

Many counts were recorded for this clonotype. The chain uses TRBV29-1 and TRBJ2-1; TRBD1 aligns across 7 bases. The CDR3 has 15 amino acids. CDR1 is SQVTM and CDR2 is ANQGSEA in the germline V gene. J gave up 7 bases and V 3 bases, and 12 bases lay outside the gene matches. The CDR3 loop is CSVEAIDRARNEQFF. The DNA for the CDR3 is TGCAGCGTTGAGGCGATTGACAGGGCAAGGAATGAGCAGTTCTTC.

As for this clonotype: A read error is possible here, since a much larger clone lies one base away. This sequence joins TRBV28 and TRBJ2-1, with 7 bases aligning to TRBD1. The CDR3 has 12 amino acids. Trimming took 8 bases from V and 3 from J; bases not matched to a gene: 1. Germline V gene sequence: CDR1 MDHEN, CDR2 SYDVKM. The CDR3 DNA is TGTGCCAGCGGGGACAGCTACAATGAGCAGTTCTTC. Translation: CASGDSYNEQFF.

The V call is TRBV12-3 or TRBV12-4, the J call TRBJ2-1; D not certain. The V end was cut by 7 bases, the J end by 6 bases, with 19 bases between. This CDR3 has 15 residues. CDR3 protein: CASIPFRGWGNEQFF. DNA of the CDR3: TGTGCCAGCATCCCGTTTCGAGGTTGGGGCAATGAGCAGTTCTTC.

This clonotype was seen more than once but under ten times. The genes are TRBV7-2 and TRBJ1-2; 8 bases agree with TRBD1. V lost 5 bases to trimming and J lost 4 bases; unmatched junction nucleotides: 12. The length of the CDR3 is 16 residues. Germline V gives CDR1 SGHTA, CDR2 FQGNSA. The CDR3 protein is CASSHTFRGPSYGYTF. In nucleotides, the CDR3 is TGTGCCAGCAGCCACACCTTCAGGGGGCCCTCCTATGGCTACACCTTC.

This clonotype was counted at least ten times. The chain couples TRBV7-9 to TRBJ2-5, with 7 bases identical to TRBD2. V was clipped by 8 bases and J by 7 bases; unmatched bases: 13. From germline, CDR1 is SEHNR and CDR2 FQNEAQ (reference sequence). This CDR3 is built from 14 residues. The CDR3 DNA is TGTGCCAGCGGGTCAAGCGGGACCCCGGGGACCCAGTACTTC. Translation: CASGSSGTPGTQYF.

Many counts were recorded for this clonotype. This chain connects TRBV28 to TRBJ1-1, with D maybe TRBD1 (5 bases). The CDR3 is made up of 14 amino acids. V lost 3 bases and J 4 bases, leaving 12 bases between the germline ends. In germline, CDR1 is MDHEN, CDR2 SYDVKM. The CDR3: CASSLSRGTTEAFF. The CDR3 DNA follows: TGTGCCAGCAGTTTGTCGAGAGGGACCACTGAAGCTTTCTTT.

This clonotype was detected ten times or more. The chain carries TRBV7-9 and TRBJ2-1; no reliable D call. The V gene lost 1 base and the J gene lost 10 bases, with 11 bases spanning the gap. The CDR3 has 13 residues. The germline CDR1 and CDR2 sequences are SEHNR and FQNEAQ (reference sequence). The CDR3 sequence is CASSLDLKREQFF. The DNA of the CDR3 is TGTGCCAGCAGCTTAGACTTGAAAAGGGAGCAGTTCTTC.

This rearrangement joins TRBV3-1 to TRBJ2-1; 7 nucleotides match TRBD2. Losses at the gene ends were 1 base for V and 5 bases for J; bases not matched to a gene: 14. This CDR3 region has 18 residues. Germline CDR1 LGHDT, CDR2 YNNKEL (reference sequence). CDR3 region: CASSQVVRRTRRDNEQFF. The CDR3 coding sequence is TGTGCCAGCAGCCAAGTGGTTCGAAGGACTAGGAGGGACAATGAGCAGTTCTTC.